This T cell receptor beta chain was retrieved from a study of blood T cell repertoires in COVID-19. Whole-study context: The analysed material was cDNA or gDNA that came from T cells, B-cell-depleted T cells, or PBMCs.

Original handling: How many nucleated cells were present was estimated from reference gene primer amplification. The method was immunoSEQ multiplex PCR; TCRdb's version includes in-frame clones alone and lacks a portion of them. The DNA gave D and trimming, while V, J and clone size come from that table. The sample holds a few hundred thousand clones; around 90% are singletons and the top ten take 0.65% to 0.95%. With 4 bases clipped from V and 0 bases from J, the junction kept 4 bases outside the gene matches. The CDR3 totals 16 residues. CDR1 is MRHNA, CDR2 SNTAGT, per germline. The V call is TRBV6-4, the J call TRBJ2-2; 8 bases agree with TRBD2. This receptor was obtained from a woman aged 25 to 39 with acute or convalescent COVID-19. The specimen was peripheral blood. As DNA, the CDR3 is TGTGCCAGCAGTGCCCATAGCGGGGCGAACACCGGGGAGCTGTTTTTT. Amino acids: CASSAHSGANTGELFF.